This T cell receptor (beta chain) derives from a study of control samples from healthy donors and cancer patients. J gave up 5 bases and V 4 bases, and 4 bases lay outside the gene matches. Germline V lookup: CDR1 SGHTA, CDR2 FQGNSA. The CDR3 extends over 13 amino acids. Data came from immunoSEQ multiplex PCR; TCRdb stores just in-frame clones and leaves some out. Of 70,000 to 95,000 clones in the sample, around 87% were seen once. Material: blood. The chain recombines TRBV7-2 with TRBJ2-7, with 8 bases fitting TRBD2. This TCR derives from a man in his fifties or sixties in good health. The CDR3 coding sequence is TGTGCCAGCAGCTCCAGCGGGGGCAACGAGCAGTACTTC. Translated, it gives CASSSSGGNEQYF.